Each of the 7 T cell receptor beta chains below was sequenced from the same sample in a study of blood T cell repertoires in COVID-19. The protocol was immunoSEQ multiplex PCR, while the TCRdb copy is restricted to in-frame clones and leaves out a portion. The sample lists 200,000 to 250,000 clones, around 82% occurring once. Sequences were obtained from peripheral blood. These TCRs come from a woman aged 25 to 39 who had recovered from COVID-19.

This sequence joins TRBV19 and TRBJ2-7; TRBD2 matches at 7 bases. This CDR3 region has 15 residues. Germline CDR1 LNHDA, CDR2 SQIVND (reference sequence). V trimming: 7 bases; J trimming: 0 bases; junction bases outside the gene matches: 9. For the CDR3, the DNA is TGTGCCAGTAACGCCGCTGGCGGGAGCTCCTACGAGCAGTACTTC. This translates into CASNAAGGSSYEQYF. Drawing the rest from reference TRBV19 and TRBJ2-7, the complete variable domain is DGGITQSPKYLFRKEGQNVTLSCEQNLNHDAMYWYRQDPGQGLRLIYYSQIVNDFQKGDIAEGYSVSREKKESFPLTVTSAQKNPTAFYLCASNAAGGSSYEQYFGPGTRLTVT.

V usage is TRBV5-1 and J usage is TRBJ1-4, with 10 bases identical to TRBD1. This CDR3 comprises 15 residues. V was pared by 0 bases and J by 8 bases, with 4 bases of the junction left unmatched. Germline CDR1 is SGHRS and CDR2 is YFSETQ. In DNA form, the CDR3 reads TGCGCCAGCAGCTTGGTTGGGACAGGGGAGGAAAAACTGTTTTTT. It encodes CASSLVGTGEEKLFF. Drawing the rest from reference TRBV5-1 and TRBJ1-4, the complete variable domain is KAGVTQTPRYLIKTRGQQVTLSCSPISGHRSVSWYQQTPGQGLQFLFEYFSETQRNKGNFPGRFSGRQFSNSRSEMNVSTLELGDSALYLCASSLVGTGEEKLFFGSGTQLSVL.

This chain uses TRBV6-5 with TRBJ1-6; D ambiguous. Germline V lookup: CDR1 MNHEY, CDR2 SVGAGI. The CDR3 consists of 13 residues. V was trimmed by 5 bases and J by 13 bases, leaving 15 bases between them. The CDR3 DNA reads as TGTGCCAGCAGTCCCCAAAGCTTAGCGCCCCTCCACTTT. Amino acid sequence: CASSPQSLAPLHF.

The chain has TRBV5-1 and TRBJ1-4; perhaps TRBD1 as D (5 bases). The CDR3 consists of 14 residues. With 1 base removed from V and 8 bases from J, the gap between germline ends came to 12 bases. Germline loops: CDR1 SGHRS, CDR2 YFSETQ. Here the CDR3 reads CASSLLAGKEKLFF. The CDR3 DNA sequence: TGCGCCAGCAGCTTGTTGGCAGGGAAGGAAAAACTGTTTTTT. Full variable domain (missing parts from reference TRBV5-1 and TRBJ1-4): KAGVTQTPRYLIKTRGQQVTLSCSPISGHRSVSWYQQTPGQGLQFLFEYFSETQRNKGNFPGRFSGRQFSNSRSEMNVSTLELGDSALYLCASSLLAGKEKLFFGSGTQLSVL.

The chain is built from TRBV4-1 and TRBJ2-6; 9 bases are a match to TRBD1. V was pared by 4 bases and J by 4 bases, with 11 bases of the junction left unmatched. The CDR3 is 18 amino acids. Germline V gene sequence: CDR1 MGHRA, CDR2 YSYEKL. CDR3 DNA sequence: TGCGCCAGCAGCCGGTACCGGGACAGGGACATGGGGGCCAACGTCCTGACTTTC. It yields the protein CASSRYRDRDMGANVLTF.

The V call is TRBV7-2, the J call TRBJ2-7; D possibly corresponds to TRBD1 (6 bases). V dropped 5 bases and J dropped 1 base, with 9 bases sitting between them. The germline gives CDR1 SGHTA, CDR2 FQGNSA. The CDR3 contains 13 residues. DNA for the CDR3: TGTGCCAGCAGCCTGGGACATTCCTACGAGCAGTACTTC. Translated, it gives CASSLGHSYEQYF.

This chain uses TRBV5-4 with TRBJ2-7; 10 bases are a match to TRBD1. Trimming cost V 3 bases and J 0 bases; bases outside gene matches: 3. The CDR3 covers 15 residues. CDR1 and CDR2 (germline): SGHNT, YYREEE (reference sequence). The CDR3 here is CASSWDRGSSYEQYF. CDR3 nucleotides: TGTGCCAGCAGCTGGGACAGGGGTAGCTCCTACGAGCAGTACTTC.